Following are 24 T cell receptor beta chains from one sample sequenced in a study of cytomegalovirus exposure and HLA in healthy donors. PCR involved 60 Vbeta and 13 Jbeta primers. Generated by immunoSEQ multiplex PCR, the TCRdb table keeps only in-frame clones and is missing some. The data hold around 150,000 clones, with roughly two thirds observed a single time. Sample: PBMCs. Receptors originate from a human donor in good health.

The chain uses TRBV12-5 and TRBJ2-4, with a weak D call TRBD2 (5 bases). CDR3 size: 15 residues. The V end lost 2 bases, the J end lost 0 bases, and 8 bases lay between the germline ends. Germline V gene sequence: CDR1 LGHNT, CDR2 FRNRAP. CDR3 sequence: CASGLHGVAKNIQYF. CDR3 nucleotide sequence: TGTGCTAGTGGTTTGCACGGGGTAGCCAAAAACATTCAGTACTTC.

This clone occurred many times. The rearrangement links TRBV6-6 to TRBJ1-1, with 8 nucleotides matching TRBD1. The CDR3 has 13 amino acids. The J segment lost 3 bases and the V segment lost 5 bases, leaving 2 bases of the junction unmatched. Germline V gene data show CDR1 as MNHNY and CDR2 as SVGAGI (reference sequence). This chain's CDR3 is CASSMTGDTEAFF. CDR3 DNA sequence: TGTGCCAGCAGTATGACAGGGGACACTGAAGCTTTCTTT.

This rearrangement joins TRBV15 to TRBJ1-2; no clear D gene. The CDR3 extends over 13 amino acids. V was clipped by 6 bases and J by 3 bases, with 11 bases between them. CDR1 LNHNV and CDR2 YYDKDF come from the germline V gene (reference sequence). CDR3 bases: TGTGCCACCAGTCTCGAGCTGGACTATGGCTACACCTTC. Protein sequence: CATSLELDYGYTF. Full variable domain (missing parts from reference TRBV15 and TRBJ1-2): DAMVIQNPRYQVTQFGKPVTLSCSQTLNHNVMYWYQQKSSQAPKLLFHYYDKDFNNEADTPDNFQSRRPNTSFCFLDIRSPGLGDTAMYLCATSLELDYGYTFGSGTRLTVV.

The chain links TRBV29-1 to TRBJ1-1, with 9 bases fitting TRBD1. Trimming removed 6 bases from V and 4 bases from J; junction bases left unmatched: 12. Germline V gene sequence: CDR1 SQVTM, CDR2 ANQGSEA. The CDR3 spans 15 residues. The CDR3 DNA follows: TGCAGCGTAGCCTACCGGGACAGGGAAGGCACTGAAGCTTTCTTT. Its translation is CSVAYRDREGTEAFF.

The rearrangement joins TRBV10-3 to TRBJ1-2; a possible D gene is TRBD1 (6 bases). From germline, CDR1 is ENHRY and CDR2 SYGVKD. This CDR3 is 12 amino acids long. With 10 bases removed from V and 5 bases from J, the gap between germline ends came to 14 bases. CDR3: CATLAGEYGYTF. In DNA, the CDR3 is TGTGCCACCCTGGCAGGGGAGTATGGCTACACCTTC.

This clone was recorded a few times. The chain uses TRBV28 and TRBJ2-6; 8 positions match TRBD2. Germline V lookup: CDR1 MDHEN, CDR2 SYDVKM. With V trimmed by 7 bases and J by 2 bases, 7 bases remained unmatched. The length of the CDR3 is 16 residues. CDR3 amino acids: CASNSGGQAGANVLTF. The CDR3 DNA sequence: TGTGCCAGCAACTCGGGGGGGCAGGCTGGGGCCAACGTCCTGACTTTC.

The rearrangement uses TRBV7-8 and TRBJ2-3; 10 bases are shared with TRBD1. J lost 1 base, V lost 6 bases, and 4 bases had no gene match. Germline CDR1 SGHVS, CDR2 FQNEAQ. The CDR3 spans 15 residues. CDR3 amino acids: CASRDRGSRTDTQYF. In DNA, the CDR3 is TGTGCCAGCAGGGACAGGGGGAGTCGCACAGATACGCAGTATTTT.

Turning to this clone: The conserved phenylalanine or tryptophan is not found at the CDR3 terminus, so this likely reflects a read error. It is unclear where the CDR3 begins or ends on the DNA, so no DNA is shown, and the CDR3 is as TCRdb lists it. CDR3 region: CASSLDVTGAKDV. This chain uses TRBV5-6 with TRBJ1-2; TRBD1 reflects the table's D call only, with no check against the DNA. The CDR3 contains 13 residues when both ends are counted. Germline lookup yields CDR1 SGHDT and CDR2 YYEEEE.

CDR3 DNA sequence: TGTGCCAGCAGTGCTGGGCACAATGAGCAGTTCTTC. Translation: CASSAGHNEQFF. The chain combines TRBV6-5 with TRBJ2-1; D is unresolved. CDR1 is MNHEY and CDR2 is SVGAGI in the germline V gene. V was cut by 5 bases and J by 5 bases, with 7 bases left in between. The CDR3 has 12 residues.

The J gene is TRBJ1-5, the V gene TRBV6-5; TRBD1 agrees at 7 bases. Trimming at V came to 6 bases and at J to 5 bases, leaving 4 bases not matched to a gene. The CDR3 extends over 13 amino acids. Per the germline V gene, CDR1 is MNHEY and CDR2 is SVGAGI. The CDR3 sequence is CASRAQGDQPQHF. For the CDR3, the DNA is TGTGCCAGCAGGGCCCAGGGGGATCAGCCCCAGCATTTT.

This clone occurred once. V usage is TRBV19 and J usage is TRBJ2-7, with TRBD1 identical over 9 bases. Losses at the gene ends were 7 bases for V and 6 bases for J; bases not matched to a gene: 7. Germline V gives CDR1 LNHDA, CDR2 SQIVND (reference sequence). The CDR3 loop spans 13 amino acids. The CDR3 DNA reads as TGTGCCAGTAACCCCGGGACAGGGTTCGAGCAGTACTTC. Translated: CASNPGTGFEQYF.

The rearrangement uses TRBV7-9 and TRBJ2-7; 10 bases align to TRBD2. This CDR3 has 14 amino acids. Germline assignment: CDR1 SEHNR and CDR2 FQNEAQ (reference sequence). V shed 3 bases, J shed 2 bases, and the junction held 1 base outside the gene matches. CDR3 amino acids: CASSLLAGAYEQYF. The CDR3 DNA reads as TGTGCCAGCAGCTTGCTAGCGGGAGCCTACGAGCAGTACTTC.

This clone has more than one count but fewer than ten. V gene TRBV6-1 combines with J gene TRBJ1-1; D call uncertain. Germline V gene lookup returns CDR1 MNHNS and CDR2 SASEGT. The CDR3 runs 13 residues. Trimming left V 5 bases short and J 5 bases short, with 12 bases between. This CDR3 reads CASSTGGGTEAFF. Here the CDR3 DNA reads TGTGCCAGCAGTACCGGCGGAGGGACTGAAGCTTTCTTT.

The gene calls are TRBV28 and TRBJ1-6, with D maybe TRBD1 (5 bases). The CDR3 consists of 14 residues. The germline V gene encodes CDR1 MDHEN and CDR2 SYDVKM. The V end lost 5 bases, the J end lost 6 bases, and 11 bases lay between the germline ends. CDR3 amino acids: CASSAGGVNSPLHF. CDR3 DNA sequence: TGTGCCAGCAGTGCCGGGGGGGTTAATTCACCCCTCCACTTT.

The chain is built from TRBV5-6 and TRBJ2-1; 11 positions agree with TRBD2. V lost 2 bases, J lost 6 bases, and 10 bases stayed unmatched. Germline CDR1 reads SGHDT; CDR2 reads YYEEEE. This CDR3 is built from 17 residues. The CDR3 loop reads CASSFPTTSGIINEQFF. The CDR3 DNA is TGTGCCAGCAGCTTTCCTACGACTAGCGGGATAATCAATGAGCAGTTCTTC. The variable domain in full, completed from reference TRBV5-6 and TRBJ2-1, reads DAGVTQSPTHLIKTRGQQVTLRCSPKSGHDTVSWYQQALGQGPQFIFQYYEEEERQRGNFPDRFSGHQFPNYSSELNVNALLLGDSALYLCASSFPTTSGIINEQFFGPGTRLTVL.

This clone was recorded a few times. The rearrangement links TRBV5-1 to TRBJ1-2; D may be TRBD1 (6 bases). Germline lookup yields CDR1 SGHRS and CDR2 YFSETQ. The CDR3 totals 13 residues. The V end was cut by 4 bases, the J end by 7 bases, with 14 bases between. CDR3 sequence: CASSRRGGGGYTF. The CDR3 DNA is TGCGCCAGCAGCCGCAGGGGTGGAGGTGGCTACACCTTC.

The chain employs TRBV25-1 and TRBJ1-2, with D possibly matching TRBD1 (6 bases). This CDR3 region has 13 residues. V dropped 4 bases and J dropped 8 bases, with 14 bases sitting between them. CDR1 is MGHDK, CDR2 SYGVNS, per germline. The CDR3 nucleotides are TGTGCCAGCAGTGGGGCAGGGGCGCCCGGCTACACCTTC. This encodes CASSGAGAPGYTF.

This chain uses TRBV6-1 with TRBJ2-5, with TRBD1 identical over 8 bases. CDR1 and CDR2 (germline): MNHNS, SASEGT. The trim removed 3 bases at V and 6 bases at J, leaving 12 bases unmatched. The CDR3 contains 16 residues. CDR3 region: CASSDLWTGQWKTQYF. As DNA, the CDR3 is TGTGCCAGCAGTGACCTCTGGACAGGGCAATGGAAGACCCAGTACTTC.

This clone has only one observation. V gene TRBV4-1 combines with J gene TRBJ1-6, with D unresolved. V gave up 4 bases and J gave up 7 bases, with 11 bases separating them. The CDR3 length is 14 residues. CDR1 MGHRA and CDR2 YSYEKL come from the germline V gene. In DNA form, the CDR3 reads TGCGCCAGCAGCCCCAACACCGCCAATTCACCCCTCCACTTT. Amino acids: CASSPNTANSPLHF.

This clone came up a few times. The chain carries TRBV5-5 and TRBJ2-3; D possibly corresponds to TRBD2 (5 bases). V was trimmed by 2 bases and J by 0 bases, leaving 10 bases between them. The germline CDR1 and CDR2 sequences are SGHKS and YYEKEE (reference sequence). This CDR3 is 15 amino acids long. The CDR3 nucleotides read TGTGCCAGCAGCTTCGGACTGGCTAGCACAGATACGCAGTATTTT. Amino acids: CASSFGLASTDTQYF.

On this clone itself: One end of the junction fails to match germline, which may point to a read error. This chain connects TRBV7-9 to TRBJ2-1; D may be TRBD2 (5 bases). The CDR3 runs 19 residues. Germline CDR1 reads SEHNR; CDR2 reads FQNEAQ (reference sequence). The CDR3 region is CSSSRKGSAPQSSYNEQFF. The CDR3 DNA follows: TGTTCCAGCAGTCGCAAAGGGAGTGCCCCACAGAGCTCCTACAATGAGCAGTTCTTC.

This clone turned up a few times. V is TRBV5-1 and J is TRBJ2-7; 7 nucleotides match TRBD2. This CDR3 has 14 residues. Trimming at V came to 1 base and at J to 2 bases, leaving 3 bases not matched to a gene. Germline V gene lookup returns CDR1 SGHRS and CDR2 YFSETQ. The CDR3 DNA is TGCGCCAGCAGCTTGCTGGGGGGGACCTACGAGCAGTACTTC. Residues: CASSLLGGTYEQYF.

The chain has TRBV7-9 and TRBJ2-7; TRBD1 matches at 7 bases. The germline gives CDR1 SEHNR, CDR2 FQNEAQ (reference sequence). Trimming removed 2 bases from V and 5 bases from J; junction bases left unmatched: 15. There are 17 residues in the CDR3. The CDR3, as DNA: TGTGCCAGCAGCTTAATTGTTCGGGACAGAGGCCCCAACGAGCAGTACTTC. It specifies CASSLIVRDRGPNEQYF. Variable domain in full (rest from reference TRBV7-9 and TRBJ2-7): DTGVSQNPRHKITKRGQNVTFRCDPISEHNRLYWYRQTLGQGPEFLTYFQNEAQLEKSRLLSDRFSAERPKGSFSTLEIQRTEQGDSAMYLCASSLIVRDRGPNEQYFGPGTRLTVT.

The rearrangement links TRBV5-4 to TRBJ2-1; tentative D call: TRBD2 (5 bases). Trimming removed 2 bases from V and 8 bases from J, with 17 bases in between. Germline V gene sequence: CDR1 SGHNT, CDR2 YYREEE (reference sequence). This CDR3 has 15 residues. DNA for the CDR3: TGTGCCAGCAGCTTCCCCTCCGCGGGTAAATATGAGCAGTTCTTC. Translation gives CASSFPSAGKYEQFF.